This T cell receptor (beta chain) was sequenced in a study of TIL therapy for anti-PD-1-resistant metastatic lung cancer. As for time point: pre-treatment sample, taken before nivolumab and TIL therapy. The table lists this clone with a few counts. Trimming took off 2 bases at V and 7 bases at J, with 17 bases between the two ends. Germline V gene sequence: CDR1 LGHNA, CDR2 YSLEER. The CDR3 extends over 16 amino acids. This was the immunoSEQ v3 assay. Using immunoSEQ multiplex PCR, the repertoire was profiled, and TCRdb retains in-frame clones only, with some absent. The sample holds about 57,000 clones; approximately 79% are singletons and the top ten take roughly 5%.

The rearrangement joins TRBV4-3 to TRBJ2-2; possibly TRBD1 or TRBD2 for D (5 bases each). Specimen: blood, collected at baseline. The clonotype was recovered from a woman between 30 and 80 years old with non-small cell lung cancer. CDR3: CASSQQPGPAVGELFF. CDR3 nucleotide sequence: TGCGCCAGCAGCCAACAGCCGGGGCCCGCGGTCGGGGAGCTGTTTTTT.